The next 20 T cell receptor beta chains were all read from a single sample in a study of blood T cell repertoires in COVID-19 (dated by TCRdb to 2019 to 2021). Receptor libraries were prepared by the immunoSEQ multiplex PCR assay. The table was pulled from immuneACCESS by TCRdb, which kept in-frame rearrangements only. Such tables lose some clones; where checked, under half of the loss comes from unresolved V genes, and the rest has no known cause. Here the sample has over 90,000 clones; around 88% occur a single time. Clones ranked in the top ten supply about 3% of the sample. Sequencing input: peripheral blood. All receptors derive from a human donor in a cohort sampled during active COVID-19.

The chain carries TRBV5-1 and TRBJ2-6, with D possibly TRBD1 on 6 matching bases. The V gene lost 4 bases and the J gene lost 4 bases, with 21 bases spanning the gap. In germline, CDR1 is SGHRS, CDR2 YFSETQ. CDR3 length equals 18 residues. The CDR3 region has the DNA TGCGCCAGCAGCCCCTCGGTAGGGGGAGCTTGGGGGGCCAACGTCCTGACTTTC. This encodes CASSPSVGGAWGANVLTF. The whole variable domain, remainder taken from reference TRBV5-1 and TRBJ2-6, is KAGVTQTPRYLIKTRGQQVTLSCSPISGHRSVSWYQQTPGQGLQFLFEYFSETQRNKGNFPGRFSGRQFSNSRSEMNVSTLELGDSALYLCASSPSVGGAWGANVLTFGAGSRLTVL.

This chain joins TRBV5-4 and TRBJ1-4; D might be TRBD1 (5 bases). CDR3 length: 15 amino acids. V was clipped by 4 bases and J by 3 bases, with 13 bases between them. Looked up from germline, CDR1 is SGHNT and CDR2 is YYREEE (reference sequence). CDR3 sequence: CASSPQGLANEKLFF. CDR3 bases: TGTGCCAGCAGCCCCCAGGGTTTGGCTAATGAAAAACTGTTTTTT.

This chain uses TRBV18 with TRBJ1-1, with D perhaps TRBD1 (6 bases). The V gene's germline CDR1 is KGHSH and CDR2 LQKENI. V was clipped by 1 base and J by 5 bases, with 11 bases between them. The CDR3 sequence is 14 residues long. The CDR3 protein is CASSPQGVGTEAFF. In DNA, the CDR3 is TGTGCCAGCTCACCACAGGGGGTAGGGACTGAAGCTTTCTTT.

The chain carries TRBV10-1 and TRBJ2-7; maybe TRBD2 (6 bases). Trimming cost V 5 bases and J 3 bases, with 11 bases left between them. The CDR3 has 13 residues. The germline gives CDR1 WNHNN, CDR2 SYGVQD (reference sequence). The DNA for the CDR3 is TGCGCCAGCAGTCCCGGGAGAAGCTACGAGCAGTACTTC. Protein product: CASSPGRSYEQYF.

J is TRBJ1-3 and V is TRBV18; 7 nucleotides match TRBD1. This CDR3 has 17 amino acids. The V gene end was trimmed by 3 bases and the J gene end by 0 bases; junction bases not matched to a gene: 8. Germline loops: CDR1 KGHSH, CDR2 LQKENI. The CDR3, as DNA: TGTGCCAGCTCACCTGCTAGGACAGGACTCTCTGGAAACACCATATATTTT. As protein: CASSPARTGLSGNTIYF.

V is TRBV6-6 and J is TRBJ2-2; 7 bases align to TRBD2. CDR3 length equals 15 residues. The V segment lost 5 bases and the J segment 4 bases; nucleotides outside the gene matches: 7. CDR1 and CDR2 from the germline V gene are MNHNY and SVGAGI (reference sequence). CDR3 sequence: CASSVTGGGTGELFF. The CDR3 DNA reads as TGTGCCAGCAGTGTGACGGGGGGAGGCACCGGGGAGCTGTTTTTT.

J is TRBJ2-7 and V is TRBV28; 9 bases match TRBD1. Trimming cost V 7 bases and J 0 bases; bases outside gene matches: 7. CDR1 and CDR2 from the germline V gene are MDHEN and SYDVKM. The CDR3 contains 15 residues. CDR3 region: CASNGRDRASYEQYF. The CDR3 region has the DNA TGTGCCAGCAATGGACGGGACAGGGCCTCCTACGAGCAGTACTTC. The full variable domain, in which reference TRBV28 and TRBJ2-7 provide the parts outside the CDR3, is DVKVTQSSRYLVKRTGEKVFLECVQDMDHENMFWYRQDPGLGLRLIYFSYDVKMKEKGDIPEGYSVSREKKERFSLILESASTNQTSMYLCASNGRDRASYEQYFGPGTRLTVT.

The chain has TRBV19 and TRBJ2-2; the D gene is possibly TRBD2 (5 bases). V was clipped by 7 bases and J by 1 base, with 19 bases between them. Germline values: CDR1 LNHDA, CDR2 SQIVND (reference sequence). This CDR3 region has 17 residues. The CDR3: CASTPSAGGGNTGELFF. As DNA, the CDR3 is TGTGCCAGTACCCCCTCGGCTGGAGGCGGGAACACCGGGGAGCTGTTTTTT.

This clone was detected once. V usage is TRBV5-1 and J usage is TRBJ2-3; tentatively, D is TRBD1 (6 bases). Per the germline V gene, CDR1 is SGHRS and CDR2 is YFSETQ. The V end was cut by 0 bases, the J end by 6 bases, with 11 bases between. The CDR3 is 14 residues long. CDR3 in DNA: TGCGCCAGCAGCTTGGGCTCAGGGGTGGATACGCAGTATTTT. This codes for CASSLGSGVDTQYF.

The chain links TRBV7-9 to TRBJ1-6; D gene uncertain. The germline V and J ends were trimmed by 4 bases and 9 bases, with 16 bases remaining between them. The germline CDR1 and CDR2 sequences are SEHNR and FQNEAQ (reference sequence). This CDR3 contains 15 residues. This CDR3 reads CASSSRSTLGSPLHF. The CDR3 DNA sequence: TGTGCCAGCAGCTCTAGGAGCACCCTAGGTTCACCCCTCCACTTT. Looking up the rest from reference TRBV7-9 and TRBJ1-6 gives the full variable domain: DTGVSQNPRHKITKRGQNVTFRCDPISEHNRLYWYRQTLGQGPEFLTYFQNEAQLEKSRLLSDRFSAERPKGSFSTLEIQRTEQGDSAMYLCASSSRSTLGSPLHFGNGTRLTVT.

This chain uses TRBV27 with TRBJ1-1, with a weak D call TRBD1 (6 bases). V lost 5 bases, J lost 1 base, and 14 bases lay in between. The V gene's germline CDR1 is MNHEY and CDR2 SMNVEV (reference sequence). This CDR3 has 15 residues. The CDR3 coding sequence is TGTGCCAGCAGTCCACGACAGGCGACGAACACTGAAGCTTTCTTT. This gives the protein CASSPRQATNTEAFF.

This rearrangement joins TRBV28 to TRBJ1-2; maybe TRBD1 (6 bases). Germline assignment: CDR1 MDHEN and CDR2 SYDVKM. CDR3 size: 17 residues. V was shortened by 4 bases and J by 3 bases, with 21 bases between the two germline ends. The DNA for the CDR3 is TGTGCCAGCAGTTCTTTTCCCAACAGGGTAGGAGACTATGGCTACACCTTC. Protein: CASSSFPNRVGDYGYTF.

The chain joins TRBV30 to TRBJ2-1; perhaps TRBD2 as D (5 bases). The CDR3 sequence is 13 residues long. Trimming removed 4 bases at V and 0 bases at J, with 7 bases between. The germline CDR1 and CDR2 sequences are GTSNPN and SVGIG (reference sequence). The CDR3, as DNA: TGTGCCTGGAATGAGGGCTCCTACAATGAGCAGTTCTTC. Translated, it gives CAWNEGSYNEQFF.

The chain couples TRBV5-1 to TRBJ2-4, with D unresolved. This CDR3 is 14 amino acids long. CDR1 is SGHRS and CDR2 is YFSETQ in the germline V gene. V was pared by 0 bases and J by 0 bases, with 4 bases between. The CDR3 nucleotides read TGCGCCAGCAGCTTGGGAGTAGCCAAAAACATTCAGTACTTC. Encoded protein: CASSLGVAKNIQYF.

This clone showed up just once. The chain uses TRBV11-2 and TRBJ2-2; D not resolved. The V and J ends lost 1 base and 4 bases respectively, with 13 bases between them. From germline, CDR1 is SGHAT and CDR2 FQNNGV. The CDR3 is 16 amino acids. The CDR3 DNA sequence: TGTGCCAGCAGCTTAGGGTTAACTGGGCGCACCGGGGAGCTGTTTTTT. Its protein product is CASSLGLTGRTGELFF.

The chain is built from TRBV6-4 and TRBJ1-2; perhaps TRBD1 as D (5 bases). Trimming took 4 bases from V and 5 from J, leaving 23 bases between them. The CDR3 is 17 amino acids. Germline CDR1 reads MRHNA; CDR2 reads SNTAGT. The DNA for the CDR3 is TGTGCCAGCAGTGCCGGAGGGGCCTACTCATCATCATATGGCTACACCTTC. Translating gives CASSAGGAYSSSYGYTF.

The chain couples TRBV7-9 to TRBJ1-4, with D perhaps TRBD1 (5 bases). Germline values: CDR1 SEHNR, CDR2 FQNEAQ (reference sequence). Trimming stripped 5 bases from V and 8 bases from J, with 18 bases between. This CDR3 is 15 amino acids long. In DNA form, the CDR3 reads TGTGCCAGCAGCCAGCCGGGGGGACTGGTCGAAAAACTGTTTTTT. Translated, it gives CASSQPGGLVEKLFF.

This clone showed up just a few times. The V call is TRBV30, the J call TRBJ1-6; TRBD1 agrees at 7 bases. V was pared by 4 bases and J by 6 bases, with 0 bases of the junction left unmatched. Germline lookup yields CDR1 GTSNPN and CDR2 SVGIG (reference sequence). This CDR3 comprises 12 residues. In nucleotides, the CDR3 is TGTGCCTGGACAGGGGGTAATTCACCCCTCCACTTT. Translating it yields CAWTGGNSPLHF.

This chain uses TRBV6-1 with TRBJ1-5, with D uncertain. The CDR3 sequence is 15 residues long. Germline V gene sequence: CDR1 MNHNS, CDR2 SASEGT. V was cut by 1 base and J by 3 bases, with 10 bases left in between. CDR3 loop: CASSEGAGSNQPQHF. Here the CDR3 DNA reads TGTGCCAGCAGTGAAGGGGCGGGATCCAATCAGCCCCAGCATTTT.

The V gene is TRBV24-1, the J gene TRBJ1-1, with TRBD1 identical over 10 bases. The germline gives CDR1 KGHDR, CDR2 SFDVKD. The length of the CDR3 is 17 residues. V shed 4 bases, J shed 5 bases, and the junction held 12 bases outside the gene matches. This chain's CDR3 is CATSDHPDRGRGTEAFF. DNA of the CDR3: TGTGCCACCAGTGACCACCCCGACAGGGGGCGAGGAACTGAAGCTTTCTTT.